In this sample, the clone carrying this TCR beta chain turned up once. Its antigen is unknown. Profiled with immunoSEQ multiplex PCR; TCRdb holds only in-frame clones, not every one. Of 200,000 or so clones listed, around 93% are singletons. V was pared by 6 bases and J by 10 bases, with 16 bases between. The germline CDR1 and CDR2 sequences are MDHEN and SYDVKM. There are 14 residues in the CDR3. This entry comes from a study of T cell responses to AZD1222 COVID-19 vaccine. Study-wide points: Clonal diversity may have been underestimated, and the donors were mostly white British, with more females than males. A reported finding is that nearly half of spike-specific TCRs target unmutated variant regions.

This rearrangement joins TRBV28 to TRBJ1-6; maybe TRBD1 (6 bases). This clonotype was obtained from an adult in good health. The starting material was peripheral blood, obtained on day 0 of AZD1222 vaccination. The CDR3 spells CASSQRGGGSPLHF. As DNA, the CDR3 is TGTGCCAGCAGCCAAAGAGGGGGAGGGTCACCCCTCCACTTT.